This T cell receptor beta chain was recorded in a study of blood T cell repertoires in COVID-19. Study-level information: COVID-19 samples from acute and convalescent phases originated in the United States, Italy and Spain. The cDNA or gDNA used as material had been derived from T cells, B-cell-depleted T cells, or PBMCs.

The CDR3 runs 14 residues. The ends lost 4 bases at V and 0 bases at J; junction bases unmatched: 1. CDR1 and CDR2 (germline): SGHRS, YFSETQ. In the authors' workflow: Estimated nucleated cell counts came from reference gene primer amplification. Sequencing was performed with immunoSEQ multiplex PCR; in TCRdb, only in-frame clones are kept and a portion is missing. For V, J and clone size, that table is used; D and trimming come from the DNA. The data hold approximately 160,000 clones, with about three quarters observed a single time. This chain uses TRBV5-1 with TRBJ2-7; TRBD2 matches 10 bases. The sequenced material came from peripheral blood. This TCR was recovered from an older man with acute or convalescent COVID-19. DNA of the CDR3: TGCGCCAGCAGCCCTAGCGGGGGCTCCTACGAGCAGTACTTC. It translates to CASSPSGGSYEQYF.